This T cell receptor beta chain was profiled in a study of T cells in Graves' hyperthyroidism and ophthalmopathy. Clinical symptoms, serum thyroxine, TRAb, thyroid ultrasound and orbital computed tomography informed diagnoses. TCR beta CDR3 region amplification was performed from RNA transcripts. Researchers ran a first-round RT-PCR on the TCR CDR3 using the HTBI primer set. TCRdb recomputed calls from the multiplex PCR reads with MiXCR, one row per CDR3 protein. The repertoire holds around 660,000 distinct CDR3 sequences, with over 40% as singletons. Regarding this clonotype: Its antigen is unidentified.

Study conclusions and caveats: A 13 V-J model separated ophthalmopathy from stable hyperthyroidism. Blood also showed most of the thyroid clonotypes that were expanded above 0.001.

The sample was peripheral blood or thyroid tissue (not recorded which). The clonotype comes from an adult man with Graves' disease, either hyperthyroidism or ophthalmopathy (not recorded which).

CDR3 sequence (DNA): TGTGCCAGCAGCCCCGGGACAGGGAACACAGATACGCAGTATTTT. This gives the protein CASSPGTGNTDTQYF. The chain joins TRBV12-3 or TRBV12-4 to TRBJ2-3; 9 bases align to TRBD1. Trimming at V came to 6 bases and at J to 2 bases, leaving 6 bases not matched to a gene. The CDR3 has 15 residues.